This passage covers 23 T cell receptor beta chains from one sample sequenced in a study of cytomegalovirus exposure and HLA in healthy donors (dated by TCRdb to about 2017). Library method: the immunoSEQ multiplex PCR assay. The multiplex PCR relied on a mix of 60 forward primers for TCR Vbeta segments and 13 reverse primers for TCR Jbeta segments. Not all clones reach the TCRdb copy of this immuneACCESS table, which keeps in-frame sequences only. Checked studies attribute under half of the gap to unresolved V genes and leave the rest unexplained. The sample table contains fewer than 70,000 clones; only one count was recorded for under 80% of them. The ten largest clones capture around 15% of the sample. The sample was PBMCs. These receptors were obtained from a male donor in good health and CMV-seropositive.

About this clone: One end of the junction varies from germline; a read error may be responsible. The V and J genes are TRBV7-9 and TRBJ2-1; D is undetermined. Germline CDR1 reads SEHNR; CDR2 reads FQNEAQ (reference sequence). The CDR3 consists of 12 residues. The CDR3 sequence is CSSSLSYNEQFF. CDR3 nucleotides: TGTTCCAGCAGCTTGAGCTACAATGAGCAGTTCTTC.

Points on this clone: Other nucleotide sequences from this sample produce the same CDR3. V is TRBV7-2 and J is TRBJ2-2, with 13 positions matching TRBD2. The V gene's germline CDR1 is SGHTA and CDR2 FQGNSA. The V gene end was trimmed by 3 bases and the J gene end by 5 bases; junction bases not matched to a gene: 0. This CDR3 is built from 15 residues. This CDR3 is CASSLGLAGTGELFF. CDR3 sequence (DNA): TGTGCCAGCAGCTTGGGACTAGCGGGGACCGGGGAGCTGTTTTTT.

The chain uses TRBV7-6 and TRBJ1-6; 7 bases fit TRBD1. Germline CDR1 reads SGHVS; CDR2 reads FNYEAQ. The CDR3 runs 14 residues. V lost 3 bases, J lost 10 bases, and 6 bases stayed unmatched. Written as DNA, the CDR3 is TGTGCCAGCAGCTTTGGTAGGGGGCAATCACCCCTCCACTTT. Protein product: CASSFGRGQSPLHF.

Note on this clone: Relative to the germline gene, one junction end is altered; a read error may explain this. V is TRBV7-9 and J is TRBJ1-2; D not resolved. The CDR3 extends over 14 amino acids. From germline, CDR1 is SEHNR and CDR2 FQNEAQ (reference sequence). The CDR3 loop reads CSSSLESGSGGYTF. CDR3 nucleotide sequence: TGTTCCAGTAGCTTAGAGTCAGGATCGGGGGGCTACACCTTC.

The table lists this clone with a few counts. This chain links TRBV19 with TRBJ2-2; 7 nucleotides agree with TRBD1. Germline values: CDR1 LNHDA, CDR2 SQIVND (reference sequence). The CDR3 has 14 residues. With V trimmed by 7 bases and J by 3 bases, 5 bases remained unmatched. This CDR3 is CASIRTGHTGELFF. DNA of the CDR3: TGTGCCAGTATCAGGACAGGCCACACCGGGGAGCTGTTTTTT.

This clone was found a few times. This rearrangement joins TRBV6-5 to TRBJ1-2, with TRBD1 identical over 9 bases. The CDR3 runs 14 residues. J lost 5 bases, V lost 0 bases, and 1 base had no gene match. Germline-derived CDR1 and CDR2 are MNHEY and SVGAGI. For the CDR3, the DNA is TGTGCCAGCAGTTACTCCGACAGGGGGTATGGCTACACCTTC. It yields the protein CASSYSDRGYGYTF.

Points on this clone: An end of the junction does not agree with germline; a read error may underlie this. The gene calls are TRBV6-5 and TRBJ2-2; possible D gene TRBD1, 6 bases. The CDR3 loop spans 16 amino acids. Germline CDR1 reads MNHEY; CDR2 reads SVGAGI. This chain's CDR3 is CASSSSGTFNTEELFF. CDR3 DNA: TGTGCCAGCAGTTCATCCGGGACATTTAACACCGAGGAGCTGTTTTTT.

The chain is built from TRBV19 and TRBJ2-5; a weak D match, TRBD2 (7 bases). CDR1 LNHDA and CDR2 SQIVND come from the germline V gene (reference sequence). Between the trimmed V and J ends, which lost 5 bases and 2 bases, there was a span of 15 bases. This CDR3 comprises 15 residues. CDR3 region: CASSRQGTIQETQYF. The CDR3 DNA follows: TGTGCCAGTAGTCGGCAGGGGACTATACAAGAGACCCAGTACTTC.

The chain joins TRBV28 to TRBJ1-4; D remains unclear. Trimming stripped 5 bases from V and 5 bases from J, with 15 bases between. Germline V lookup: CDR1 MDHEN, CDR2 SYDVKM. This CDR3 contains 15 residues. The CDR3 loop is CASSPGGSENEKLFF. CDR3 DNA: TGTGCCAGCAGTCCCGGTGGCAGCGAGAATGAAAAACTGTTTTTT.

DNA for the CDR3: TGTGCCTGGAGTGTACAGGGGGAGAGGGGTCAGCCCCAGCATTTT. Translated: CAWSVQGERGQPQHF. The chain recombines TRBV30 with TRBJ1-5; 8 bases match TRBD1. The CDR3 runs to 15 residues. With 0 bases clipped from V and 6 bases from J, the junction kept 7 bases outside the gene matches. Germline V gene data show CDR1 as GTSNPN and CDR2 as SVGIG (reference sequence).

V is TRBV15 and J is TRBJ2-3, with TRBD2 matching over 16 bases. Germline CDR1 and CDR2: LNHNV and YYDKDF (reference sequence). Losses at the gene ends were 2 bases for V and 6 bases for J; bases not matched to a gene: 5. The CDR3 totals 17 residues. Here the CDR3 reads CATSRSGLAGGRDTQYF. CDR3 in DNA: TGTGCCACCAGCAGATCGGGACTAGCGGGGGGGCGGGATACGCAGTATTTT.

The rearrangement links TRBV2 to TRBJ1-2, with 9 bases lining up with TRBD1. This CDR3 comprises 14 residues. Per the germline V gene, CDR1 is SNHLY and CDR2 is FYNNEI. V shed 0 bases, J shed 7 bases, and the junction held 3 bases outside the gene matches. The CDR3 DNA reads as TGTGCCAGCAGTGAAGCGCGGACAGGGGCTGGCTACACCTTC. It codes for CASSEARTGAGYTF.

The chain recombines TRBV5-5 with TRBJ2-7; 7 nucleotides agree with TRBD2. Germline lookup yields CDR1 SGHKS and CDR2 YYEKEE (reference sequence). V was clipped by 0 bases and J by 9 bases; unmatched bases: 15. The CDR3 has 16 amino acids. The CDR3 DNA reads as TGTGCCAGCAGCTTGGGGTCCGGACTCCGGTCGGGGGGGCAGTACTTC. This codes for CASSLGSGLRSGGQYF.

The V call is TRBV6-5, the J call TRBJ1-2; tentatively, D is TRBD1 (6 bases). This CDR3 contains 13 residues. CDR1 and CDR2 (germline): MNHEY, SVGAGI. The V end was cut by 5 bases, the J end by 5 bases, with 12 bases between. CDR3 sequence reads: CASSTQTGYGYTF. The CDR3, as DNA: TGTGCCAGCAGTACGCAGACAGGATATGGCTACACCTTC.

The V and J genes are TRBV10-2 and TRBJ2-7; perhaps TRBD2 as D (6 bases). Germline V lookup: CDR1 WSHSY, CDR2 SAAADI. CDR3 length: 13 amino acids. Deletions cut 0 bases from V and 3 bases from J, with 6 bases between. The CDR3 is CASSESGLYEQYF. The CDR3 coding sequence is TGCGCCAGCAGTGAGTCGGGACTCTACGAGCAGTACTTC.

This clone was counted a single time. V and J are TRBV27 and TRBJ1-6, with D unclear. Germline-derived CDR1 and CDR2 are MNHEY and SMNVEV (reference sequence). The CDR3 totals 15 residues. The germline V and J ends were trimmed by 3 bases and 4 bases, with 10 bases remaining between them. CDR3 bases: TGTGCCAGCAGTTTTAAAGGAGCTTATAATTCACCCCTCCACTTT. Its protein is CASSFKGAYNSPLHF.

The gene calls are TRBV2 and TRBJ2-7; D gene unclear. The germline CDR1 and CDR2 sequences are SNHLY and FYNNEI. V was pared by 6 bases and J by 6 bases, with 9 bases between. The CDR3 spans 11 residues. CDR3 residues: CASRLEFEQYF. CDR3 DNA sequence: TGTGCCAGCAGATTGGAGTTCGAGCAGTACTTC.

J is TRBJ1-1 and V is TRBV11-2; D is possibly TRBD1 (5 bases). CDR3 length: 15 amino acids. Germline V gene sequence: CDR1 SGHAT, CDR2 FQNNGV. V gave up 5 bases and J gave up 4 bases, with 17 bases separating them. This CDR3 reads CASSPGGTWGTEAFF. The CDR3 DNA reads as TGTGCCAGCAGCCCGGGGGGGACCTGGGGCACTGAAGCTTTCTTT.

The rearrangement links TRBV30 to TRBJ1-5, with 7 bases matching TRBD1. Germline CDR1 reads GTSNPN; CDR2 reads SVGIG (reference sequence). The V segment lost 2 bases and the J segment 6 bases; nucleotides outside the gene matches: 7. The CDR3 consists of 14 residues. CDR3 sequence: CAWSSGGGGQPQHF. CDR3 DNA: TGTGCCTGGAGTTCGGGAGGGGGCGGTCAGCCCCAGCATTTT.

The chain's CDR3 is CASRGWDSPNEKLFF. In nucleotides, the CDR3 is TGTGCCAGCAGGGGATGGGACAGTCCTAATGAAAAACTGTTTTTT. The chain uses TRBV27 and TRBJ1-4, with 7 bases identical to TRBD1. Germline CDR1 MNHEY, CDR2 SMNVEV (reference sequence). Losses at the gene ends were 6 bases for V and 3 bases for J; bases not matched to a gene: 7. The CDR3 consists of 15 residues.

The V and J genes are TRBV6-5 and TRBJ2-3, with 8 positions matching TRBD1. CDR1 is MNHEY and CDR2 is SVGAGI in the germline V gene. V lost 5 bases and J lost 5; bases outside the gene matches: 6. The CDR3 loop spans 14 amino acids. The chain's CDR3 is CASSIQGEGDTQYF. The DNA for the CDR3 is TGTGCCAGCAGTATACAGGGGGAAGGAGATACGCAGTATTTT.

The sample holds a few counts of this clone. This chain connects TRBV25-1 to TRBJ1-2; D is unclear. CDR1 MGHDK and CDR2 SYGVNS come from the germline V gene. This CDR3 spans 15 amino acids. Trimming removed 3 bases from V and 1 base from J, with 12 bases in between. CDR3 DNA sequence: TGTGCCAGCAGTGATGAAGGCAGACTTAACTATGGCTACACCTTC. Translation gives CASSDEGRLNYGYTF.

The chain recombines TRBV4-1 with TRBJ2-3, with TRBD1 identical over 11 bases. After removal of 7 bases from V and 6 bases from J, the junction contained 9 bases not matched to a gene. This CDR3 has 15 amino acids. Germline CDR1 reads MGHRA; CDR2 reads YSYEKL. The CDR3 nucleotides are TGCGCCAGCACCCCGGACAGGGGGCGCAGGGATACGCAGTATTTT. Translated: CASTPDRGRRDTQYF.